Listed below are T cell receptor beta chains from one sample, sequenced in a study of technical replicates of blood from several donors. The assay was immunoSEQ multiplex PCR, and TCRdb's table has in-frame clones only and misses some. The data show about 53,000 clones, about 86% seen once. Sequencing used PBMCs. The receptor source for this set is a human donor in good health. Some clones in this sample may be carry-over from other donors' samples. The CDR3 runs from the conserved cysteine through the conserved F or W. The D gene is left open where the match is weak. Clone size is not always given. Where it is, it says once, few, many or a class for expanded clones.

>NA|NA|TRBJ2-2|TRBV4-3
CASSQDGQGKGTGELFF
TGCGCCAGCAGCCAAGATGGGCAGGGGAAAGGCACCGGGGAGCTGTTTTTT
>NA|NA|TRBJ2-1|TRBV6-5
CVTRGPSYNEQFF
TGCGTGACAAGGGGCCCCTCCTACAATGAGCAGTTCTTC
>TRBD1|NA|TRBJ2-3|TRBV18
CASSLNDRGTDTQYF
TGTGCCAGCTCACTGAACGACAGGGGCACAGATACGCAGTATTTT
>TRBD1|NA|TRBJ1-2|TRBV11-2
CASSQGQGNYGYTF
TGTGCCAGCAGCCAGGGACAGGGCAACTATGGCTACACCTTC
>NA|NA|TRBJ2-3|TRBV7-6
CASSLSGIPTDTQYF
TGTGCCAGCAGTCTCTCGGGTATTCCTACAGATACGCAGTATTTT
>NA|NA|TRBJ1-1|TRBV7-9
CASSLLGLNTEAFF
TGTGCCAGCAGCTTACTTGGCTTAAACACTGAAGCTTTCTTT
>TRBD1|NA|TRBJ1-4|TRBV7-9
CASSLGQVNEKLFF
TGTGCCAGCAGCTTGGGACAGGTCAATGAAAAACTGTTTTTT
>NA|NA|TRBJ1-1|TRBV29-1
CSVFRRQNIGTEAFF
TGCAGCGTTTTCCGCAGGCAGAATATCGGCACTGAAGCTTTCTTT
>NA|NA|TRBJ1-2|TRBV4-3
CASSKTQGYYGYTF
TGCGCCAGCAGCAAAACGCAGGGGTACTATGGCTACACCTTC
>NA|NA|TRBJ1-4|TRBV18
CASSPPGRGGEKLFF
TGTGCCAGCTCACCACCGGGCCGGGGTGGTGAAAAACTGTTTTTT
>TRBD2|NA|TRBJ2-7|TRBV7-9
CASSRLAGAWEQYF
TGTGCCAGCAGCAGACTAGCGGGAGCGTGGGAGCAGTACTTC
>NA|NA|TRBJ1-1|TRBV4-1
CASSQGGRGTTEAFF
TGCGCCAGCAGCCAAGGGGGACGGGGGACTACTGAAGCTTTCTTT
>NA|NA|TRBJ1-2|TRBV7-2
CASSFSPGSLYGYTF
TGTGCCAGCAGCTTCAGTCCAGGGTCCCTCTATGGCTACACCTTC
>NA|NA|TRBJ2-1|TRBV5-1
CASSGSAYNEQFF
TGCGCCAGCAGCGGGAGCGCCTACAATGAGCAGTTCTTC
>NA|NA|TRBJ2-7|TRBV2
CASSTIYEQYF
TGTGCCAGCAGTACAATATACGAGCAGTACTTC
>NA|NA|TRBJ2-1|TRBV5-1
CASSSTWTIYSYNEQFF
TGCGCCAGCAGCTCGACCTGGACTATTTACTCCTACAATGAGCAGTTCTTC
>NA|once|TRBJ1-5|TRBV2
CASRAGSNQPQHF
TGTGCCAGCAGGGCAGGTAGCAATCAGCCCCAGCATTTT
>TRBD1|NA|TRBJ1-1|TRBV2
CASSPLTGVGTEAFF
TGTGCCAGCAGTCCGCTGACAGGGGTAGGAACTGAAGCTTTCTTT
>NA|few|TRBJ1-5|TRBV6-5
CASSPTEYSNQPQHF
TGTGCCAGCAGTCCGACGGAGTATAGCAATCAGCCCCAGCATTTT
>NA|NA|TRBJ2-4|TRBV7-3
CASSGGGSGIQYF
TGTGCCAGCAGTGGGGGCGGTTCGGGCATTCAGTACTTC
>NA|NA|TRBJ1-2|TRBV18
CASSPPPEWGGIGGYTF
TGTGCCAGCTCACCACCACCAGAGTGGGGGGGGATCGGTGGCTACACCTTC
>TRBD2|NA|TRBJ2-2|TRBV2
CASSLAGGLNTGELFF
TGTGCCAGCAGCTTAGCGGGAGGACTGAACACCGGGGAGCTGTTTTTT
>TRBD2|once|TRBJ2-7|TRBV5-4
CASSPRGVEQYF
TGTGCCAGCAGCCCGCGGGGGGTCGAGCAGTACTTC
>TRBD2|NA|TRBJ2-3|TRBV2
CASSDPSGITDTQYF
TGTGCCAGCAGTGACCCTAGCGGGATCACAGATACGCAGTATTTT
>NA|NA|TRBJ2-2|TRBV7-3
CASSRSTGGTTGELFF
TGTGCCAGCAGCCGCTCGACAGGCGGTACCACCGGGGAGCTGTTTTTT
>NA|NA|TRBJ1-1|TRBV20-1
CSAWTALRAFF
TGCAGTGCTTGGACAGCGCTGCGGGCTTTCTTT
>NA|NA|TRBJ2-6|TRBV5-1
CASAGQRGANVLTF
TGCGCCAGCGCGGGGCAAAGAGGGGCCAACGTCCTGACTTTC
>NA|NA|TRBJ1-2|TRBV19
CASSIGRLYGYTF
TGTGCCAGTAGTATAGGCAGACTCTATGGCTACACCTTC
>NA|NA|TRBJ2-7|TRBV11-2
CASSLYDQRAYEQYF
TGTGCCAGCAGCTTGTATGATCAGCGCGCCTACGAGCAGTACTTC
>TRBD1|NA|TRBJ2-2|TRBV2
CANQGQPNTGELFF
TGTGCCAACCAGGGACAGCCGAACACCGGGGAGCTGTTTTTT
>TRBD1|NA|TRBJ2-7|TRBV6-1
CASSEEWTGGYEQYF
TGTGCCAGCAGTGAAGAATGGACAGGGGGCTACGAGCAGTACTTC
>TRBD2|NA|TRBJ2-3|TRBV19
CASSTQRGPNRTDTQYF
TGTGCCAGTAGTACACAGCGGGGGCCAAATCGCACAGATACGCAGTATTTT
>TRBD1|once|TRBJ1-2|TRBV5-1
CASSTTGGGYTF
TGCGCCAGCAGCACGACAGGGGGGGGCTACACCTTC
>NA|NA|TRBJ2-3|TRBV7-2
CASSNPGGTDTQYF
TGTGCCAGCAGCAATCCCGGGGGAACAGATACGCAGTATTTT
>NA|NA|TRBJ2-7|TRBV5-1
CASSLQGEADEQYF
TGCGCCAGCAGCTTACAGGGAGAGGCTGACGAGCAGTACTTC
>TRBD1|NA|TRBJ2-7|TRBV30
CAWAGQGSGEQYF
TGTGCCTGGGCCGGACAGGGCTCGGGCGAGCAGTACTTC
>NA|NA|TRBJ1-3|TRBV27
CASSLWDISGNTIYF
TGTGCCAGCAGTTTATGGGACATCTCTGGAAACACCATATATTTT
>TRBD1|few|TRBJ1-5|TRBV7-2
CASSSYRGGNQPQHF
TGTGCCAGCAGCTCCTACAGGGGGGGAAATCAGCCCCAGCATTTT
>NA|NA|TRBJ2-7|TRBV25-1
CASSDPDRIYEQYF
TGTGCCAGCAGTGACCCTGACAGGATCTACGAGCAGTACTTC
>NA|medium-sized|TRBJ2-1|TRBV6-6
CASSYQGSYNEQFF
TGTGCCAGCAGTTACCAGGGCTCCTACAATGAGCAGTTCTTC
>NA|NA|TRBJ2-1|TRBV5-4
CASSWRYYNEQFF
TGTGCCAGCAGCTGGAGGTACTACAATGAGCAGTTCTTC
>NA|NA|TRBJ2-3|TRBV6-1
CASRELVSTDTQYF
TGTGCCAGCAGGGAGCTGGTTAGCACAGATACGCAGTATTTT
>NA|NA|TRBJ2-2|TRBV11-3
CASSHTTSTNTGELFF
TGTGCCAGCAGCCACACCACATCCACGAACACCGGGGAGCTGTTTTTT
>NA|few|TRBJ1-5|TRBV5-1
CASSRDTNQPQHF
TGCGCCAGCAGCCGTGACACCAATCAGCCCCAGCATTTT
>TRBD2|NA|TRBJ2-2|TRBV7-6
CASRRAGENTGELFF
TGTGCCAGCAGAAGAGCGGGGGAGAACACCGGGGAGCTGTTTTTT
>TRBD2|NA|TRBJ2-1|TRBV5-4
CASSLDQGGLAGGDEQFF
TGTGCCAGCAGCTTGGATCAGGGGGGACTAGCGGGAGGTGATGAGCAGTTCTTC
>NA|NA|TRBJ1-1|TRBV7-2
CASSRRTPNTEAFF
TGTGCCAGCAGCCGAAGGACACCGAACACTGAAGCTTTCTTT
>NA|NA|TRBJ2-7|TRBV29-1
CSVGDTYTAEKYEQYF
TGCAGCGTTGGAGACACCTATACTGCGGAAAAGTACGAGCAGTACTTC
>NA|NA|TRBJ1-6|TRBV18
CASSPSQGWNSPLHF
TGTGCCAGCTCACCGTCGCAGGGTTGGAATTCACCCCTCCACTTT
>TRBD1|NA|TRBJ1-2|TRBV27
CASSSPGQTNYGYTF
TGTGCCAGCAGTTCCCCGGGACAGACTAACTATGGCTACACCTTC
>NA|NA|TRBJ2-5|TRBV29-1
CSVGRQETQYF
TGCAGCGTTGGTCGGCAAGAGACCCAGTACTTC
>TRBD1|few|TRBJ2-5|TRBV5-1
CASSLRDRGRETQYF
TGCGCCAGCAGCCTACGGGACAGGGGGCGTGAGACCCAGTACTTC
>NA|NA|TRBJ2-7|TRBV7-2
CASSLSAGLYEQYF
TGTGCCAGCAGCTTATCGGCGGGACTTTACGAGCAGTACTTC
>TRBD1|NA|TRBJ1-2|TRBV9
CASSVGEVQGAGGYTF
TGTGCCAGCAGCGTCGGAGAAGTACAGGGGGCGGGAGGCTACACCTTC
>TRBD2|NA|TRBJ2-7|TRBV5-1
CASSLPRGGNPYEQYF
TGCGCCAGCAGCTTACCTCGGGGGGGCAACCCCTACGAGCAGTACTTC